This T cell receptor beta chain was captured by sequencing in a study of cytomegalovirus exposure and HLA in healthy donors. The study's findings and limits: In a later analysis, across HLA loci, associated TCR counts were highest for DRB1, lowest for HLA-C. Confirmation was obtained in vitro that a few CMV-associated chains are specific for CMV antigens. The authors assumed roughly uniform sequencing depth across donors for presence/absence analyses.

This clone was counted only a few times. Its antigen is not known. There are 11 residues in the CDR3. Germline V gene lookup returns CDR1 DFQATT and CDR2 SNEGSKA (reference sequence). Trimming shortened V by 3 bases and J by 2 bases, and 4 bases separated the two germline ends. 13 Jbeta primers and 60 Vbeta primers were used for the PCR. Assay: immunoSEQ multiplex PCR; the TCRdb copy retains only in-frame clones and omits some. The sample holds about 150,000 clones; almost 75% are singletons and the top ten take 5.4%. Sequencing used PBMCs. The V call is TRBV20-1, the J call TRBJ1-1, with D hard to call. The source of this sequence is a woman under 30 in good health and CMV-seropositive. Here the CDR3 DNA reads TGCAGTGCTAGGCGTAACACTGAAGCTTTCTTT. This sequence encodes CSARRNTEAFF.